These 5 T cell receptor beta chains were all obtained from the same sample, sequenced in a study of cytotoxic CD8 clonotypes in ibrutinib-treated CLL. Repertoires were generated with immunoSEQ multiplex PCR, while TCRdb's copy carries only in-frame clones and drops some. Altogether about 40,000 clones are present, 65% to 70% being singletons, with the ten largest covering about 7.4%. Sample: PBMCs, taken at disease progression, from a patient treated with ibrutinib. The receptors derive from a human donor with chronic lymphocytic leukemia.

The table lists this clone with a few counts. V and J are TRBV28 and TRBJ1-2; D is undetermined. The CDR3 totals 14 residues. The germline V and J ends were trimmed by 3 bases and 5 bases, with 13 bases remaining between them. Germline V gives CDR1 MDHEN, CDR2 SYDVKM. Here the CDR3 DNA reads TGTGCCAGCAGTTTTAGTCTCGGGATATATGGCTACACCTTC. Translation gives CASSFSLGIYGYTF.

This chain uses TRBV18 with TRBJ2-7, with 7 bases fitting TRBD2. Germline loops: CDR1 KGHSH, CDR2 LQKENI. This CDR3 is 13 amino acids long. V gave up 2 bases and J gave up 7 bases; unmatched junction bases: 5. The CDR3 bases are TGTGCCAGCTCACCAAGCGGGGTGAGGGAGCAGTACTTC. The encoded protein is CASSPSGVREQYF.

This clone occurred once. The CDR3 sequence is CASSPTIGETQYF. CDR3 nucleotides: TGTGCCAGCAGCCCCACCATTGGGGAGACCCAGTACTTC. This rearrangement joins TRBV9 to TRBJ2-5; D unclear. This CDR3 has 13 residues. The V gene's germline CDR1 is SGDLS and CDR2 YYNGEE. The ends were cut back, 4 bases at V and 5 bases at J, with 12 bases in the middle. Full variable domain (outside the CDR3, taken from reference TRBV9 and TRBJ2-5): DSGVTQTPKHLITATGQRVTLRCSPRSGDLSVYWYQQSLDQGLQFLIQYYNGEERAKGNILERFSAQQFPDLHSELNLSSLELGDSALYFCASSPTIGETQYFGPGTRLLVL.

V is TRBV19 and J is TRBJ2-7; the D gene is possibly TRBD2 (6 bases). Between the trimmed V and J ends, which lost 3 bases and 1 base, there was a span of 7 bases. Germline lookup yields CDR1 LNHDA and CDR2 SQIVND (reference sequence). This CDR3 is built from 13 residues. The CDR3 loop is CASSIGRSYEQYF. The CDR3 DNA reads TGTGCCAGTAGTATCGGGAGATCCTACGAGCAGTACTTC.

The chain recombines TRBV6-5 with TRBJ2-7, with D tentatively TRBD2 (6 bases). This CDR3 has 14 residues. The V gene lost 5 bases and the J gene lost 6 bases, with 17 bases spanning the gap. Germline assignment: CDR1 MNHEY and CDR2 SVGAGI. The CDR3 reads CASSPPGDPFEQYF. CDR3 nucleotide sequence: TGTGCCAGCAGTCCGCCGGGGGACCCTTTCGAGCAGTACTTC.